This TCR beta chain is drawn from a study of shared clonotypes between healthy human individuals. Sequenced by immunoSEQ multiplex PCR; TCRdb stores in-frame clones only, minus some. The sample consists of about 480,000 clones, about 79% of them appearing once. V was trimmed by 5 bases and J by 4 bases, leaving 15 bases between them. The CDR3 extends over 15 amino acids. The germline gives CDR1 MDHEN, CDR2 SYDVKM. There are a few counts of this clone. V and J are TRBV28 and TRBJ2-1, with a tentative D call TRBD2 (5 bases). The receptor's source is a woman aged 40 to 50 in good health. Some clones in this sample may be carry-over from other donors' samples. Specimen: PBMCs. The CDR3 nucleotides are TGTGCCAGCAGTGCCGCTAGCACCGGGTACAATGAGCAGTTCTTC. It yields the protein CASSAASTGYNEQFF.